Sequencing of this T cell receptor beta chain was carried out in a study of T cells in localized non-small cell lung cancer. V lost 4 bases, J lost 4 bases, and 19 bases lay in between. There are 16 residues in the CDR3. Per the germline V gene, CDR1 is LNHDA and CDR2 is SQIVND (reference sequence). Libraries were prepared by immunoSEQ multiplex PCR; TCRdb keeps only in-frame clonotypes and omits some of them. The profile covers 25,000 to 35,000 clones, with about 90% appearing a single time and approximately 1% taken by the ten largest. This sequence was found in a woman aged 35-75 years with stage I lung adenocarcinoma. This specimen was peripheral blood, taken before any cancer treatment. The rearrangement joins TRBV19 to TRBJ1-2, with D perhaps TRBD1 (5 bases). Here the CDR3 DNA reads TGTGCCAGTAGTACGATATCGATAGGGGTGAGCTATGGCTACACCTTC. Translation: CASSTISIGVSYGYTF. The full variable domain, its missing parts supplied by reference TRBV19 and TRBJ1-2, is DGGITQSPKYLFRKEGQNVTLSCEQNLNHDAMYWYRQDPGQGLRLIYYSQIVNDFQKGDIAEGYSVSREKKESFPLTVTSAQKNPTAFYLCASSTISIGVSYGYTFGSGTRLTVV.